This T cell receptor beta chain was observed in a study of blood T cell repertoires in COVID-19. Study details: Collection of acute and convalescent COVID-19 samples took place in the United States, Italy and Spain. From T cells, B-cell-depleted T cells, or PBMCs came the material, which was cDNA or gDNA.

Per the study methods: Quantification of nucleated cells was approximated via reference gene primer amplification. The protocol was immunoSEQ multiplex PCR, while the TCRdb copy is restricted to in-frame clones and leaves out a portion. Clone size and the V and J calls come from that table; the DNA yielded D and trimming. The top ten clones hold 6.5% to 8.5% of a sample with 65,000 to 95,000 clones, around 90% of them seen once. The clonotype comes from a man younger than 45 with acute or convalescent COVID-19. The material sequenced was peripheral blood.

CDR3 sequence: CASSLSPGQPQHF. Here the CDR3 DNA reads TGTGCCAGCAGTTTAAGCCCGGGGCAGCCCCAGCATTTT. The rearrangement joins TRBV28 to TRBJ1-5; unclear D gene. Trimming took 2 bases from V and 7 from J, leaving 9 bases between them. The germline CDR1 and CDR2 sequences are MDHEN and SYDVKM. The CDR3 runs to 13 residues.